The 2 T cell receptor beta chains presented below share a single source sample, sequenced in a study of blood T cell repertoires in COVID-19. TCRdb's table, derived via immunoSEQ multiplex PCR, lists solely in-frame clones and lacks some. The sample lists 190,000 or so clones; approximately 83% were seen once. The sample consisted of PBMCs or T cells enriched from blood (not recorded which). Source of these receptors: a man aged 40-49 years who had recovered from COVID-19.

The chain has TRBV7-2 and TRBJ1-1, with D maybe TRBD1 (5 bases). CDR1 and CDR2 from the germline V gene are SGHTA and FQGNSA. This CDR3 is 13 amino acids long. V was pared by 5 bases and J by 3 bases, with 10 bases between. In DNA form, the CDR3 reads TGTGCCAGCAGCAGGTCGGGGGACACTGAAGCTTTCTTT. Translated: CASSRSGDTEAFF.

The chain carries TRBV5-4 and TRBJ2-1; 13 bases are shared with TRBD2. The ends lost 5 bases at V and 7 bases at J; junction bases unmatched: 9. Per germline, CDR1 SGHNT and CDR2 YYREEE (reference sequence). The CDR3 is 16 residues long. The CDR3 DNA is TGTGCCAGCAGACCGACTAGCGGGGGGCTTGGGAATGAGCAGTTCTTC. Protein: CASRPTSGGLGNEQFF.